This T cell receptor (beta chain) was observed in a study of CD8+CD57+ T cells in acquired aplastic anemia. Study overall: Healthy donors yielded some 9.9 million CD4+ cell reads on average. Points from the study as a whole: Researchers report that fewer than 35 CD8+ CDR3 sequences appeared in both patients and controls.

As regards this clonotype: Antigen unknown. In this CDR3 the conserved last residue, phenylalanine or tryptophan, is missing, so a read error is likely. No DNA is shown, since the ends of the CDR3 on it are uncertain; the CDR3 is the one TCRdb lists.

TCR beta VDJ and CDR3 profiles were obtained from a genomic DNA template. TCRdb recomputed calls from the reads with MiXCR, one row per CDR3 protein. The table includes a few hundred thousand distinct CDR3 sequences, under 80% detected once. The CDR3 extends over 13 residues, inclusive of both ends. CDR1 and CDR2 from the germline V gene are SGDLS and YYNGEE. The clonotype comes from a human donor in good health, serving as a control. Material for sequencing was sorted CD4+, CD8+, or CD8+CD57+ T cells (not recorded which) from PBMCs. This chain links TRBV9 with TRBJ2-7; TRBD1, the table's D call, lacks a check against the DNA. CDR3 sequence reads: CASSVAGQENYEL.